This T cell receptor beta chain was profiled in a study of CD8+ T cells in alopecia areata. This CDR3 has 11 residues. In germline, CDR1 is SGHAT, CDR2 FQNNGV. The germline V and J ends were trimmed by 0 bases and 10 bases, with 4 bases remaining between them. RNA extraction was followed by reverse transcription into cDNA, which acted as the sequencing template. The table came from immunoSEQ multiplex PCR; TCRdb's copy has only in-frame clones and leaves some out. The data hold roughly 100,000 clones, with approximately 52% observed a single time. This chain links TRBV11-2 with TRBJ2-1; D call uncertain. The sample was CD4+ T cells sorted from blood. The TCR originated in a human donor in good health. The CDR3 here is CASSLDREQFF. CDR3 coding DNA: TGTGCCAGCAGCTTAGATAGAGAGCAGTTCTTC.